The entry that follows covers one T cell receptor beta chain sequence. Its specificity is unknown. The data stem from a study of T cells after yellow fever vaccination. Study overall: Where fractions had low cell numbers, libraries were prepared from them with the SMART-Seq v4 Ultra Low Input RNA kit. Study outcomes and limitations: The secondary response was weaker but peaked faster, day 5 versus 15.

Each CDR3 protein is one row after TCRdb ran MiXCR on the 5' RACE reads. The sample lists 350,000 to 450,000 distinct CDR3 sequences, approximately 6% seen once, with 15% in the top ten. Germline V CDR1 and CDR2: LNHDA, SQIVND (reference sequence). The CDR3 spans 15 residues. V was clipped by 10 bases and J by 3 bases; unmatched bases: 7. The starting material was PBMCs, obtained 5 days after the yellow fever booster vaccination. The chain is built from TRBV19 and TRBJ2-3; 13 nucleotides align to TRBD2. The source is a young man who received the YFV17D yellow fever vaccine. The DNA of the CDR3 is TGTGCCACCACCGGACTAGCGGGAGAAACAGATACGCAGTATTTT. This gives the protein CATTGLAGETDTQYF.